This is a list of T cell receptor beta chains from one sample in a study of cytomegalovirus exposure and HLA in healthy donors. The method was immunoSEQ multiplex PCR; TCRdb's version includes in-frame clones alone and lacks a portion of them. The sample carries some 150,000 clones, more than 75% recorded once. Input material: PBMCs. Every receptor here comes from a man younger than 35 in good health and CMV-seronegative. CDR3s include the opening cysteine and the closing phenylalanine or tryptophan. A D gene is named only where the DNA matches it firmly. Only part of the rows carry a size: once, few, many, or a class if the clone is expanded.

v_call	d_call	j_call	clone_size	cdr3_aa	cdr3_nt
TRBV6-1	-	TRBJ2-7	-	CASALRDEQYF	TGTGCCAGCGCCCTGAGGGACGAGCAGTACTTC
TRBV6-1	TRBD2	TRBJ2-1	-	CASSGGLAGLLYNEQFF	TGTGCCAGCAGTGGGGGACTAGCGGGGCTCCTTTACAATGAGCAGTTCTTC
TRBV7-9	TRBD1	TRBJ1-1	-	CASSLDRAGAFF	TGTGCCAGCAGCTTGGACAGGGCGGGGGCTTTCTTT
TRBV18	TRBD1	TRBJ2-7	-	CASSPNERDRPYF	TGTGCCAGCTCACCAAACGAACGGGACAGACCGTACTTC
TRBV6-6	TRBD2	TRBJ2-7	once	CASSYNSGGAYEQYF	TGTGCCAGCAGTTACAATAGCGGGGGGGCGTACGAGCAGTACTTC
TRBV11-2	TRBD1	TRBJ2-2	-	CASSLDSGTGRTGELFF	TGTGCCAGCAGCTTAGATTCCGGGACAGGGCGCACCGGGGAGCTGTTTTTT
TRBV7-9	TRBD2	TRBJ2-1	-	CASSIRLAGEGEQFF	TGTGCCAGCAGCATACGGCTAGCGGGAGAGGGTGAGCAGTTCTTC
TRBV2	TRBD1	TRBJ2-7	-	CASSARTGDSYEQYF	TGTGCCAGCAGTGCGAGGACAGGGGACTCCTACGAGCAGTACTTC
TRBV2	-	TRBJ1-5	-	CASSEESNQPQHF	TGTGCCAGCAGCGAGGAGAGCAATCAGCCCCAGCATTTT
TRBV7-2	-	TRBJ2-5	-	CASSRPPTEETQYF	TGTGCCAGCAGCCGCCCCCCCACGGAAGAGACCCAGTACTTC
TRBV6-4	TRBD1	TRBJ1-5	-	CASSEGDRAQPQHF	TGTGCCAGCAGTGAGGGGGACAGGGCCCAGCCCCAGCATTTT